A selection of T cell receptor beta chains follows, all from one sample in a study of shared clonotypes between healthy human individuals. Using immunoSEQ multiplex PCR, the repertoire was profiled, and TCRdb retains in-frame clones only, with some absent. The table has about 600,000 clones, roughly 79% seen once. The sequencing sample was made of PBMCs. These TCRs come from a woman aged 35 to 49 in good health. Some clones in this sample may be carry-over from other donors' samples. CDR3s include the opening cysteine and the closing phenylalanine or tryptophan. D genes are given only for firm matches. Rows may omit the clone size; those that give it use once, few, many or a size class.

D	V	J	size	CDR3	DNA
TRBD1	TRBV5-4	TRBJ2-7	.	CASSLGMDRVTYEQYF	TGTGCCAGCAGCTTGGGGATGGACAGGGTGACCTACGAGCAGTACTTC
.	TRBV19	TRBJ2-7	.	CASSADRTSSYEQYF	TGTGCCAGTTCGGCCGACAGGACGAGCTCCTACGAGCAGTACTTC
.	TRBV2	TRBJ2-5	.	CASSEYSQETQYF	TGTGCCAGCAGTGAGTACAGCCAAGAGACCCAGTACTTC
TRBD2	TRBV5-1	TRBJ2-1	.	CASSLGTSGYNEQFF	TGCGCCAGCAGCTTAGGGACTAGCGGATACAATGAGCAGTTCTTC
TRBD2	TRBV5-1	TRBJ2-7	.	CASSFSGRPYEQYF	TGCGCCAGCAGCTTTAGCGGGAGGCCTTACGAGCAGTACTTC
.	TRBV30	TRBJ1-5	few	CAWSTLYRDTQHF	TGTGCCTGGAGTACGTTATACCGGGACACCCAGCATTTT
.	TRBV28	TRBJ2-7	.	CASSPRLYEQYF	TGTGCCAGCAGTCCGCGCCTCTACGAGCAGTACTTC
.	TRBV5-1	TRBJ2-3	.	CASSLVGGISTDTQYF	TGCGCCAGCAGCTTGGTTGGCGGGATCAGCACAGATACGCAGTATTTT
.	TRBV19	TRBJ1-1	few	CASSATTVNTEAFF	TGTGCCAGTAGTGCCACGACAGTGAACACTGAAGCTTTCTTT
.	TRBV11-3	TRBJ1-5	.	CASSTPNLGTAIKLDQPQHF	TGTGCCAGCAGCACCCCTAATCTCGGGACGGCTATCAAGTTGGATCAGCCCCAGCATTTT
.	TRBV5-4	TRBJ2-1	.	CASSTGVAYNEQFF	TGTGCCAGCAGCACGGGAGTCGCGTACAATGAGCAGTTCTTC
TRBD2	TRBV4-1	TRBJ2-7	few	CASSQERGIIAGGRYEQYF	TGCGCCAGCAGCCAAGAGAGAGGGATAATAGCGGGAGGGAGGTACGAGCAGTACTTC
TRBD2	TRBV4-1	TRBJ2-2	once	CASRRGVLTGELFF	TGCGCCAGCCGGCGGGGGGTCTTGACCGGGGAGCTGTTTTTT
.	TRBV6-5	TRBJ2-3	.	CASRGRSTDTQYF	TGTGCCAGCAGGGGGCGCAGCACAGATACGCAGTATTTT
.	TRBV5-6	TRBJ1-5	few	CASSSRDSNQPQHF	TGTGCCAGCAGCTCCCGGGACAGCAATCAGCCCCAGCATTTT
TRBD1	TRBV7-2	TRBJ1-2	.	CASSLAQPQGARANYGYTF	TGTGCCAGCAGCTTAGCACAGCCGCAGGGGGCTCGGGCTAACTATGGCTACACCTTC
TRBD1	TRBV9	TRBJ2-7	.	CASSPGPGGYEQYF	TGTGCCAGCAGCCCTGGTCCAGGGGGTTACGAGCAGTACTTC
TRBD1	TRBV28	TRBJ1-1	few	CASSPGTAMNTEAFF	TGTGCCAGCAGCCCAGGGACAGCCATGAACACTGAAGCTTTCTTT
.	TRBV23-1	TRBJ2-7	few	CASSPWGPGEQYF	TGCGCCAGCAGTCCCTGGGGACCAGGCGAGCAGTACTTC
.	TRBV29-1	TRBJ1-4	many	CSVADSATNEKLFF	TGCAGCGTTGCGGACAGTGCAACTAATGAAAAACTGTTTTTT
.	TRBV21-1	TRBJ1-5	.	CASSKVIGGQGDNQPQHF	TGTGCCAGCAGCAAAGTCATAGGTGGACAGGGGGACAATCAGCCCCAGCATTTT
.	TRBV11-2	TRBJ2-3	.	CASSLDYGPGGTDTQYF	TGTGCCAGCAGCTTAGACTACGGGCCGGGGGGCACAGATACGCAGTATTTT
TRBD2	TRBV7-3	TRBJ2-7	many	CASKRGSDSYEQYF	TGTGCCAGTAAGCGGGGGTCCGACTCCTACGAGCAGTACTTC
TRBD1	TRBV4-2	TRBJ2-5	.	CASSQGDRGAQETQYF	TGTGCCAGCAGCCAAGGAGACAGGGGGGCCCAAGAGACCCAGTACTTC
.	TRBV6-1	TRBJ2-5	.	CASSEGAGRVETQYF	TGTGCCAGCAGTGAAGGGGCCGGTAGGGTTGAGACCCAGTACTTC
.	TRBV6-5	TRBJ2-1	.	CASSQGIEQFF	TGTGCCAGCAGTCAGGGGATTGAGCAGTTCTTC
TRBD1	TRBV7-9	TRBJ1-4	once	CASSLAQGAHNEKLFF	TGTGCCAGCAGCTTAGCGCAGGGGGCGCATAATGAAAAACTGTTTTTT
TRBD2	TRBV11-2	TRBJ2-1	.	CASSWSGRTAVEQFF	TGTGCCAGCAGCTGGAGCGGGAGAACCGCCGTAGAGCAGTTCTTC
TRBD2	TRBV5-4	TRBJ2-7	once	CASSSGTIYEQYF	TGTGCCAGCAGCTCCGGGACTATATACGAGCAGTACTTC
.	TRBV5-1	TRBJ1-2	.	CASSHGTGGYTF	TGCGCCAGCAGCCATGGGACCGGTGGCTACACCTTC
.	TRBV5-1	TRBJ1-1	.	CASSLLKNTEAFF	TGCGCCAGCAGCCTATTAAAGAACACTGAAGCTTTCTTT